The 2 T cell receptor beta chains given below trace back to one sample, sequenced in a study of PD-1 blockade in classical Hodgkin lymphoma. The assay was immunoSEQ multiplex PCR, and TCRdb's table has in-frame clones only and misses some. The sample gives roughly 100,000 clones, around 90% of which show up once; around 19% is in the top ten. Specified time point: cycle 4 day 1 (C4D1), after less than seven weeks of nivolumab. Each patient relapsed following autologous stem cell transplantation, and prior brentuximab vedotin exposure differed. The sample consisted of peripheral blood mononuclear cells (PBMCs), taken before the fourth cycle of nivolumab. These receptors all stem from a human donor with classical Hodgkin lymphoma.

The chain is built from TRBV10-2 and TRBJ1-5; no firm D call. CDR1 WSHSY and CDR2 SAAADI come from the germline V gene. Trimming took 3 bases from V and 10 from J, leaving 13 bases between them. This CDR3 is built from 13 residues. The chain's CDR3 is CASSEGPTGPQHF. In nucleotides, the CDR3 is TGCGCCAGCAGTGAAGGCCCGACCGGTCCCCAGCATTTT.

This chain connects TRBV7-9 to TRBJ2-3; TRBD2 might be the D (6 bases). The CDR3 spans 16 residues. The germline gives CDR1 SEHNR, CDR2 FQNEAQ (reference sequence). V was pared by 4 bases and J by 5 bases, with 19 bases between. CDR3 sequence: CASSSYGLSGVDTQYF. The CDR3 region has the DNA TGTGCCAGCAGCTCCTACGGGTTATCGGGGGTAGATACGCAGTATTTT.